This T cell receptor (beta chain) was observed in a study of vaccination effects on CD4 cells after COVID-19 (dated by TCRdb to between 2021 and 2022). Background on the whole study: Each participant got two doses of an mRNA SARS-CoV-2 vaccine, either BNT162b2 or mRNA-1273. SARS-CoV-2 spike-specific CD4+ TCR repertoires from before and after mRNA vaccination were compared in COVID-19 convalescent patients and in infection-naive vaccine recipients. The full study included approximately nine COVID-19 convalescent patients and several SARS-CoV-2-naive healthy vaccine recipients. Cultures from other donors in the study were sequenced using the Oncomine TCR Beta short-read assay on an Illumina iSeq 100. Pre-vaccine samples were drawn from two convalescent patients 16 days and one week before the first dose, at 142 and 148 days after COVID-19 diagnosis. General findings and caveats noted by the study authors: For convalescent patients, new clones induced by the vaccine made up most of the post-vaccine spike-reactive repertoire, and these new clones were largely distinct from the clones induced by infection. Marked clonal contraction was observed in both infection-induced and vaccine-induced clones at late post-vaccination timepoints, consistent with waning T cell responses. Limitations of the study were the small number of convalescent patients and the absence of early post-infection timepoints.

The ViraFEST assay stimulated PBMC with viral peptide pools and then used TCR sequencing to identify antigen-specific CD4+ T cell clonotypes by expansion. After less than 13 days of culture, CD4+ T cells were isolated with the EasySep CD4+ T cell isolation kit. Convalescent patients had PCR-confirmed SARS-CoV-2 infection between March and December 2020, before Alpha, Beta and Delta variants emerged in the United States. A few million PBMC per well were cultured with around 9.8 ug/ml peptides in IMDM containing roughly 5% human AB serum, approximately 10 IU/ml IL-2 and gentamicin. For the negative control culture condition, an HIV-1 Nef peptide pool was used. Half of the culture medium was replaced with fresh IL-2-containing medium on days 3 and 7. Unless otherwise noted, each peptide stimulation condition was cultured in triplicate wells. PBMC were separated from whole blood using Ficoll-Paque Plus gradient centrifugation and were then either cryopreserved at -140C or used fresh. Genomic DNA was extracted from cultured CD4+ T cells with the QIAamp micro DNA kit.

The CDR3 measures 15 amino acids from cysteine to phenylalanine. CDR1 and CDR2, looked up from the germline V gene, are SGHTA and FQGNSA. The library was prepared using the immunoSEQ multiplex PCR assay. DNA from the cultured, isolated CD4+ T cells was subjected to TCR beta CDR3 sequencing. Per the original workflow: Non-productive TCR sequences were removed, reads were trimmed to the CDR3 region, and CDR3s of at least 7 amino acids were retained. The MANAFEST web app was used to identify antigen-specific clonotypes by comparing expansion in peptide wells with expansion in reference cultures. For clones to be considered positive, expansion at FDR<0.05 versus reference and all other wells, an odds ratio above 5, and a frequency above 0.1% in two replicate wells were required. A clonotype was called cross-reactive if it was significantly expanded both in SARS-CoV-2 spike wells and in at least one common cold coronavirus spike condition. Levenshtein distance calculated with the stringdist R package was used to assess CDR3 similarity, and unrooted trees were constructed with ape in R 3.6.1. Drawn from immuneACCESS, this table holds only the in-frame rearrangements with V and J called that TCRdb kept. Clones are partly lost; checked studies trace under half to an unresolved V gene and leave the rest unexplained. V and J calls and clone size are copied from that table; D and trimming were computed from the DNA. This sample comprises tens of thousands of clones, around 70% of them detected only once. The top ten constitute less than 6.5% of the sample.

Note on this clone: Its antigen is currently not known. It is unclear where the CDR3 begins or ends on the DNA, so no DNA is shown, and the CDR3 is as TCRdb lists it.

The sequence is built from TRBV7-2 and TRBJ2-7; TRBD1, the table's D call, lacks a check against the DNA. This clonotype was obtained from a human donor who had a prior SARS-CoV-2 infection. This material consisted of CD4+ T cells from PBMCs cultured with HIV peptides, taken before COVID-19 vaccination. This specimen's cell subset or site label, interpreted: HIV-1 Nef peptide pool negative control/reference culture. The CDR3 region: CASSTSTGSSYEQYF.